The entry that follows covers one T cell receptor (beta chain) sequence. Its antigen is unknown. The table came from immunoSEQ multiplex PCR; TCRdb's copy has only in-frame clones and leaves some out. The table has 70,000 to 95,000 clones, over 85% seen once. This specimen belongs to a study of OX40 agonist ivuxolimab in advanced cancers. Study-level background: With a range of about 23 to 85, age averaged approximately 60 years, and around 83% were male. Therapy given before enrollment (anti-PD-1, anti-PD-L1 or anti-CTLA-4) was allowed, and over 35% had some.

The CDR3 is 13 residues long. The V end was cut by 8 bases, the J end by 5 bases, with 15 bases between. Per the germline V gene, CDR1 is MNHEY and CDR2 is SMNVEV (reference sequence). Points from the study as a whole: Blood T cells, both CD4+ and CD8+, expanded clonally by week 6 at 0.1 to 3.0 mg/kg.

The chain is built from TRBV27 and TRBJ1-1; possible D gene TRBD1, 6 bases. The receptor's source is an adult with an advanced solid tumor such as melanoma, head and neck, liver or kidney cancer. The input for sequencing was CD4+ or CD8+ T cells sorted from blood, taken in a trial of the OX40 agonist ivuxolimab. Here the CDR3 DNA reads TGTGCCAGCCGGGGGGGCGGGGGGACTGAAGCTTTCTTT. This translates into CASRGGGGTEAFF.